There are a few counts of the clone carrying this T cell receptor beta chain. What it recognizes is unknown. These data belong to a study of cytomegalovirus exposure and HLA in healthy donors. Study conclusions and caveats: Reportedly, cytomegalovirus status was diagnosed with high sensitivity and specificity.

The PCR was carried out with 60 Vbeta primers and 13 Jbeta primers. Sequenced by immunoSEQ multiplex PCR; TCRdb stores in-frame clones only, minus some. The top ten hold 4.6% of the sample, which has approximately 120,000 clones, 10% to 13% seen once. The germline V gene encodes CDR1 MGHRA and CDR2 YSYEKL. The CDR3 contains 15 residues. Trimming removed 3 bases at V and 7 bases at J, with 19 bases between. The specimen sequenced was PBMCs. The rearrangement uses TRBV4-1 and TRBJ2-7; a possible D gene is TRBD2 (6 bases). The sequence was obtained from a woman between 18 and 29 years old in good health and CMV-seropositive. The CDR3 DNA reads TGCGCCAGCAGCCAGTTTGGGGCGGACGCGGGGGAGCAGTACTTC. Translated: CASSQFGADAGEQYF.